This T cell receptor beta chain is from a study of blood T cell repertoires in COVID-19. Generated by immunoSEQ multiplex PCR, the TCRdb table keeps only in-frame clones and is missing some. The table includes 70,000 to 95,000 clones, roughly 80% detected once. This CDR3 has 17 amino acids. From germline, CDR1 is KGHDR and CDR2 SFDVKD. V lost 4 bases to trimming and J lost 4 bases; unmatched junction nucleotides: 13. The V and J genes are TRBV24-1 and TRBJ1-2; 8 bases agree with TRBD1. The sample comprised peripheral blood. The receptor comes from a woman in her 70s with active or convalescent COVID-19. CDR3 loop: CATSDTGDRGSLYGYTF. The CDR3 DNA is TGTGCCACCAGTGACACGGGCGACAGGGGTTCCCTCTATGGCTACACCTTC.